The 18 T cell receptor beta chains listed next were all sequenced from one sample in a study of blood T cell repertoires in COVID-19. Sequencing was performed with immunoSEQ multiplex PCR; in TCRdb, only in-frame clones are kept and a portion is missing. The sample includes roughly 340,000 clones, approximately 87% of them seen just once. The sample comprised peripheral blood. The receptors here all came from a woman in her forties or fifties with COVID-19, enrolled during active disease.

The chain is built from TRBV12-3 or TRBV12-4 and TRBJ1-2; D ambiguous. The CDR3 is 11 residues long. V gave up 3 bases and J gave up 4 bases, with 3 bases separating them. The CDR3 DNA reads TGTGCCAGCAGTTTTAGCTATGGCTACACCTTC. This sequence encodes CASSFSYGYTF.

V and J are TRBV6-5 and TRBJ1-2, with D uncertain. V lost 0 bases, J lost 2 bases, and 7 bases lay in between. Germline CDR1 is MNHEY and CDR2 is SVGAGI. This CDR3 contains 14 residues. The CDR3 region has the DNA TGTGCCAGCAGTTACTCACAAAAAAACTATGGCTACACCTTC. This codes for CASSYSQKNYGYTF.

The chain recombines TRBV7-2 with TRBJ2-2; 8 nucleotides align to TRBD2. Germline CDR1 is SGHTA and CDR2 is FQGNSA. The CDR3 runs 14 residues. V lost 6 bases to trimming and J lost 2 bases; unmatched junction nucleotides: 2. The CDR3: CASRTSGNTGELFF. The CDR3 nucleotides read TGTGCCAGCAGAACTAGCGGTAACACCGGGGAGCTGTTTTTT.

This clone was counted only a few times. The chain combines TRBV11-2 with TRBJ1-3; 7 positions agree with TRBD1. Trimming at V came to 3 bases and at J to 0 bases, leaving 2 bases not matched to a gene. In germline, CDR1 is SGHAT, CDR2 FQNNGV. The CDR3 is made up of 15 amino acids. This chain's CDR3 is CASSFGQVSGNTIYF. CDR3 DNA: TGTGCCAGCAGCTTCGGACAGGTCTCTGGAAACACCATATATTTT.

The chain joins TRBV5-1 to TRBJ2-1, with 8 nucleotides matching TRBD2. The CDR3 is 14 residues long. CDR1 is SGHRS, CDR2 YFSETQ, per germline. The ends lost 6 bases at V and 7 bases at J; junction bases unmatched: 9. The CDR3 sequence is CASTPTSVLNEQFF. The CDR3 nucleotides read TGCGCCAGCACCCCGACTAGCGTCTTAAATGAGCAGTTCTTC.

The rearrangement uses TRBV12-5 and TRBJ2-2; no reliable D call. CDR3 length: 14 residues. From germline, CDR1 is LGHNT and CDR2 FRNRAP. V gave up 4 bases and J gave up 6 bases, with 12 bases separating them. In DNA form, the CDR3 reads TGTGCTAGTGGTTCCGATAGTAAACCCGGGGAGCTGTTTTTT. This codes for CASGSDSKPGELFF. Looking up the rest from reference TRBV12-5 and TRBJ2-2 gives the full variable domain: DARVTQTPRHKVTEMGQEVTMRCQPILGHNTVFWYRQTMMQGLELLAYFRNRAPLDDSGMPKDRFSAEMPDATLATLKIQPSEPRDSAVYFCASGSDSKPGELFFGEGSRLTVL.

This clone was seen a handful of times. V usage is TRBV29-1 and J usage is TRBJ2-3, with 8 bases that match TRBD2. Looked up from germline, CDR1 is SQVTM and CDR2 is ANQGSEA. The V segment lost 4 bases and the J segment 4 bases; nucleotides outside the gene matches: 1. This CDR3 is built from 12 residues. The CDR3 reads CSVGLASDTQYF. For the CDR3, the DNA is TGCAGCGTTGGACTAGCGTCAGATACGCAGTATTTT.

J is TRBJ2-7 and V is TRBV12-3 or TRBV12-4; 8 bases map to TRBD2. The CDR3 is made up of 13 amino acids. The trim removed 7 bases at V and 5 bases at J, leaving 7 bases unmatched. CDR3 protein: CASTPAGVHEQYF. CDR3 DNA: TGTGCCAGCACTCCAGCGGGAGTCCACGAGCAGTACTTC.

This chain uses TRBV29-1 with TRBJ2-1; perhaps TRBD2 as D (5 bases). The CDR3 runs 13 residues. Germline CDR1 reads SQVTM; CDR2 reads ANQGSEA. V was trimmed by 6 bases and J by 6 bases, leaving 15 bases between them. The CDR3 coding sequence is TGCAGCGTATCTACGGACTGGCTCAATGAGCAGTTCTTC. Translation gives CSVSTDWLNEQFF.

V usage is TRBV7-6 and J usage is TRBJ1-5; 7 nucleotides agree with TRBD1. CDR3 length: 15 amino acids. Germline V gives CDR1 SGHVS, CDR2 FNYEAQ. The junction had 4 bases not matched to a gene; V was cut back by 4 bases and J by 1 base. DNA for the CDR3: TGTGCCAGCAGCTCTCGGACAGGAAGCAATCAGCCCCAGCATTTT. This codes for CASSSRTGSNQPQHF.

This sequence joins TRBV18 and TRBJ1-5; D remains unclear. The V end was cut by 3 bases, the J end by 1 base, with 10 bases between. The CDR3 loop spans 15 amino acids. In germline, CDR1 is KGHSH, CDR2 LQKENI. This chain's CDR3 is CASSPAGGSNQPQHF. The CDR3, as DNA: TGTGCCAGCTCACCCGCGGGAGGGAGCAATCAGCCCCAGCATTTT.

The rearrangement uses TRBV20-1 and TRBJ2-7, with 8 bases identical to TRBD2. Germline V gives CDR1 DFQATT, CDR2 SNEGSKA (reference sequence). The CDR3 is 16 residues long. Trimming cost V 3 bases and J 7 bases; bases outside gene matches: 17. The chain's CDR3 is CSASWSSAGGVDEQYF. DNA of the CDR3: TGCAGTGCTAGTTGGTCTTCTGCGGGAGGAGTGGATGAGCAGTACTTC.

This chain joins TRBV7-2 and TRBJ2-7, with 10 bases that match TRBD1. The V segment lost 2 bases and the J segment 2 bases; nucleotides outside the gene matches: 3. The germline V gene has CDR1 SGHTA and CDR2 FQGNSA. The CDR3 contains 15 residues. The chain's CDR3 is CASSLSGTGAYEQYF. CDR3 bases: TGTGCCAGCAGCTTATCCGGGACAGGGGCCTACGAGCAGTACTTC.

The CDR3 here is CASSSGTGSATQYF. CDR3 nucleotide sequence: TGCGCCAGCAGCTCTGGGACAGGGAGCGCTACGCAGTATTTT. The chain combines TRBV5-1 with TRBJ2-3; 9 bases are a match to TRBD1. The germline gives CDR1 SGHRS, CDR2 YFSETQ. The V segment lost 3 bases and the J segment 8 bases; nucleotides outside the gene matches: 7. CDR3 length: 14 residues.

The chain uses TRBV3-1 (or the pseudogene TRBV3-2) and TRBJ2-7, with 11 bases aligning to TRBD1. Germline CDR1 is LGHDT and CDR2 is YNNKEL (reference sequence). The length of the CDR3 is 16 residues. V trimming: 3 bases; J trimming: 4 bases; junction bases outside the gene matches: 8. CDR3 DNA sequence: TGTGCCAGCAGCCACGTCTCCGGGACAGGGGGATACGAGCAGTACTTC. Its protein is CASSHVSGTGGYEQYF.

The chain couples TRBV2 to TRBJ1-5; 10 bases map to TRBD1. With V trimmed by 7 bases and J by 6 bases, 12 bases remained unmatched. The CDR3 is 16 amino acids. Germline CDR1 SNHLY, CDR2 FYNNEI. This chain's CDR3 is CASKKEPGQGFQPQHF. CDR3 DNA sequence: TGTGCCAGCAAAAAGGAACCGGGACAGGGGTTTCAGCCCCAGCATTTT.

This clone appeared once. This chain links TRBV4-1 with TRBJ1-2, with D possibly matching TRBD1 (6 bases). The germline V gene has CDR1 MGHRA and CDR2 YSYEKL. V lost 3 bases, J lost 5 bases, and 16 bases lay in between. The CDR3 is 15 amino acids. The CDR3 DNA reads TGCGCCAGCAGCCACGGACAGCTATCCCCATATGGCTACACCTTC. Its protein is CASSHGQLSPYGYTF.

The V gene is TRBV15, the J gene TRBJ2-1; D is ambiguous. V was cut by 0 bases and J by 12 bases, with 15 bases left in between. The CDR3 has 14 residues. The germline V gene has CDR1 LNHNV and CDR2 YYDKDF (reference sequence). CDR3 residues: CATSRDRGVERQFF. DNA of the CDR3: TGTGCCACCAGCAGAGATCGAGGAGTTGAGAGGCAGTTCTTC.